Each of the 21 T cell receptor beta chains below was sequenced from the same sample in a study of blood T cell repertoires in COVID-19 (dated by TCRdb to the early 2020s). Library preparation used the immunoSEQ multiplex PCR assay. Imported from immuneACCESS, the table was reduced by TCRdb to in-frame sequences with V and J called. These copies leave out some clones; in studies compared against another copy, an unresolved V gene accounts for under half, and the cause of the remainder is not known. Counted in this sample were approximately 160,000 clones; around 82% of them appeared once. 13% to 15% of the sample lies in the top ten. Sequencing used peripheral blood. These receptors were collected from a man in his late teens or twenties with active or convalescent COVID-19.

This chain links TRBV5-1 with TRBJ2-1; D may be TRBD1 (5 bases). The V end lost 5 bases, the J end lost 7 bases, and 13 bases lay between the germline ends. Looked up from germline, CDR1 is SGHRS and CDR2 is YFSETQ. The CDR3 is 13 residues long. The CDR3 reads CASRESAGNEQFF. The CDR3 DNA reads as TGCGCCAGCAGGGAAAGCGCAGGGAATGAGCAGTTCTTC.

The chain uses TRBV3-1 (or the pseudogene TRBV3-2) and TRBJ2-7; D not certain. Germline lookup yields CDR1 LGHDT and CDR2 YNNKEL (reference sequence). The V and J ends lost 0 bases and 3 bases respectively, with 3 bases between them. This CDR3 is built from 12 residues. The CDR3 reads CASSQDRYEQYF. Here the CDR3 DNA reads TGTGCCAGCAGCCAAGATCGCTACGAGCAGTACTTC.

V and J are TRBV7-9 and TRBJ2-6; 7 nucleotides agree with TRBD1. Per germline, CDR1 SEHNR and CDR2 FQNEAQ (reference sequence). Trimming cost V 2 bases and J 0 bases; bases outside gene matches: 10. The CDR3 contains 19 residues. CDR3 protein: CASSLWPGQDASGANVLTF. The CDR3 region has the DNA TGTGCCAGCAGCTTATGGCCCGGACAGGACGCCTCTGGGGCCAACGTCCTGACTTTC.

A single count supports this clone. The chain carries TRBV5-1 and TRBJ1-1; TRBD1 matches at 7 bases. Trimming cost V 2 bases and J 6 bases; bases outside gene matches: 7. The CDR3 loop spans 14 amino acids. CDR1 SGHRS and CDR2 YFSETQ come from the germline V gene. The CDR3 nucleotides read TGCGCCAGCAGCTTCCGTGGACAGGCATCTGAAGCTTTCTTT. Translating it yields CASSFRGQASEAFF.

V is TRBV2 and J is TRBJ1-6; TRBD1 might be the D (6 bases). This CDR3 region has 13 residues. Germline lookup yields CDR1 SNHLY and CDR2 FYNNEI. Trimming pared 7 bases from V and 9 bases from J, leaving 13 bases between. The CDR3, as DNA: TGTGCCAGCATTCGGGACACAGGTTCACCCCTCCACTTT. Translated: CASIRDTGSPLHF.

The chain is built from TRBV7-6 and TRBJ2-1; tentative D call: TRBD2 (5 bases). CDR1 and CDR2 (germline): SGHVS, FNYEAQ. The CDR3 consists of 13 residues. V lost 4 bases to trimming and J lost 4 bases, with 8 bases between them. CDR3 in DNA: TGTGCCAGCAGCTCTACGGGATACAATGAGCAGTTCTTC. Translating gives CASSSTGYNEQFF.

The rearrangement links TRBV29-1 to TRBJ1-2; D possibly corresponds to TRBD1 (6 bases). Germline lookup yields CDR1 SQVTM and CDR2 ANQGSEA. The CDR3 has 14 residues. Trimming removed 3 bases from V and 5 bases from J, with 16 bases in between. The DNA of the CDR3 is TGCAGCGTTGAGAGTTCGCCAGGGACATATGGCTACACCTTC. Translated: CSVESSPGTYGYTF.

The rearrangement joins TRBV19 to TRBJ1-6; no clear D. There are 14 residues in the CDR3. Germline CDR1 LNHDA, CDR2 SQIVND (reference sequence). The germline V and J ends were trimmed by 3 bases and 3 bases, with 6 bases remaining between them. The CDR3, as DNA: TGTGCCAGTAGTATTCCAAACTATAATTCACCCCTCCACTTT. Protein: CASSIPNYNSPLHF.

In nucleotides, the CDR3 is TGTGCCAGCAGCCCGAGACTAGTCGGTCCCTACAATGAGCAGTTCTTC. Its translation is CASSPRLVGPYNEQFF. The V call is TRBV7-6, the J call TRBJ2-1; a possible D gene is TRBD2 (6 bases). The CDR3 covers 16 residues. CDR1 and CDR2 from the germline V gene are SGHVS and FNYEAQ. Trimming pared 5 bases from V and 2 bases from J, leaving 16 bases between.

The chain joins TRBV6-1 to TRBJ1-5; maybe TRBD1 (5 bases). In germline, CDR1 is MNHNS, CDR2 SASEGT. Trimming removed 4 bases from V and 2 bases from J, with 18 bases in between. The CDR3 runs 17 residues. CDR3 loop: CASSGQAGGRGNQPQHF. CDR3 DNA sequence: TGTGCCAGCAGTGGCCAGGCCGGGGGGAGGGGCAATCAGCCCCAGCATTTT.

CDR3 in amino acids: CASSPRSLLLRRYF. As DNA, the CDR3 is TGTGCCAGCAGTCCCCGGAGCCTCCTCCTGCGTCGGTACTTC. The chain uses TRBV28 and TRBJ2-7; no definite D call. The ends were cut back, 5 bases at V and 12 bases at J, with 23 bases in the middle. The CDR3 totals 14 residues. Germline CDR1 is MDHEN and CDR2 is SYDVKM.

This chain joins TRBV5-1 and TRBJ1-2; D remains ambiguous. Germline lookup yields CDR1 SGHRS and CDR2 YFSETQ. Trimming took 4 bases from V and 3 from J, leaving 10 bases between them. This CDR3 spans 13 amino acids. The CDR3 DNA sequence: TGCGCCAGCAGCCAGACGGGAGACTATGGCTACACCTTC. Its translation: CASSQTGDYGYTF.

The chain has TRBV12-3 or TRBV12-4 and TRBJ1-5; unclear D gene. This CDR3 contains 13 residues. The V gene lost 8 bases and the J gene lost 7 bases, with 15 bases spanning the gap. Written as DNA, the CDR3 is TGTGCCAGCGCGCGGGAGGTGGAACAGCCCCAGCATTTT. Translation gives CASAREVEQPQHF.

The rearrangement uses TRBV28 and TRBJ1-3, with 7 bases fitting TRBD1. The length of the CDR3 is 17 residues. V gave up 4 bases and J gave up 3 bases; unmatched junction bases: 12. Germline lookup yields CDR1 MDHEN and CDR2 SYDVKM. Here the CDR3 reads CASSSPEQGRFGNTIYF. For the CDR3, the DNA is TGTGCCAGCAGTTCCCCCGAACAGGGGAGATTTGGAAACACCATATATTTT.

The V call is TRBV7-2, the J call TRBJ2-7, with D possibly matching TRBD2 (7 bases). The germline V gene encodes CDR1 SGHTA and CDR2 FQGNSA. This CDR3 contains 15 residues. The V end lost 5 bases, the J end lost 1 base, and 15 bases lay between the germline ends. CDR3 nucleotides: TGTGCCAGCAGCCGCCGGGGGGCCCAATCCTACGAGCAGTACTTC. This codes for CASSRRGAQSYEQYF.

The rearrangement joins TRBV4-3 to TRBJ2-3; D gene uncertain. With 0 bases removed from V and 1 base from J, the gap between germline ends came to 8 bases. Looked up from germline, CDR1 is LGHNA and CDR2 is YSLEER. This CDR3 has 15 residues. CDR3 sequence reads: CASSQDIAGTDTQYF. The CDR3 DNA follows: TGCGCCAGCAGCCAAGATATAGCCGGCACAGATACGCAGTATTTT.

This chain joins TRBV5-1 and TRBJ1-2; 8 positions match TRBD1. With 5 bases clipped from V and 4 bases from J, the junction kept 16 bases outside the gene matches. This CDR3 has 17 residues. Germline V gene sequence: CDR1 SGHRS, CDR2 YFSETQ. The CDR3 sequence is CASRSAPGQEIVYGYTF. CDR3 in DNA: TGCGCCAGCAGATCCGCCCCGGGACAGGAGATTGTCTATGGCTACACCTTC.

A few counts support this clone. This chain uses TRBV6-5 with TRBJ2-5; TRBD1 agrees at 7 bases. The V segment lost 7 bases and the J segment 0 bases; nucleotides outside the gene matches: 5. This CDR3 has 14 amino acids. The germline CDR1 and CDR2 sequences are MNHEY and SVGAGI. CDR3 sequence reads: CASNKQGYQETQYF. The CDR3 region has the DNA TGTGCCAGCAACAAACAGGGGTACCAAGAGACCCAGTACTTC.

This clone has only one observation. This chain links TRBV5-6 with TRBJ1-1; 10 nucleotides line up with TRBD1. The CDR3 is 14 residues long. CDR1 and CDR2 from the germline V gene are SGHDT and YYEEEE. Trimming took 4 bases from V and 6 from J; bases not matched to a gene: 6. CDR3 sequence reads: CASSKTGGSAEAFF. CDR3 DNA: TGTGCCAGCAGCAAGACAGGGGGCAGCGCTGAAGCTTTCTTT.

This chain's CDR3 is CASSIEDSYNSPLHF. For the CDR3, the DNA is TGTGCCAGTAGTATAGAGGACAGCTATAATTCACCCCTCCACTTT. The chain uses TRBV19 and TRBJ1-6, with D maybe TRBD1 (6 bases). V lost 0 bases, J lost 3 bases, and 6 bases lay in between. Germline values: CDR1 LNHDA, CDR2 SQIVND (reference sequence). This CDR3 spans 15 amino acids.

This chain uses TRBV7-6 with TRBJ2-2; 10 nucleotides line up with TRBD1. Looked up from germline, CDR1 is SGHVS and CDR2 is FNYEAQ. This CDR3 contains 18 residues. The V and J ends lost 0 bases and 3 bases, in that order; junction bases with no gene match: 7. CDR3 nucleotide sequence: TGTGCCAGCAGCTTAGCCCCGACTGGGACAGGGGACACCGGGGAGCTGTTTTTT. Encoded protein: CASSLAPTGTGDTGELFF.